The sample holds a few counts of the clone carrying this T cell receptor beta chain. The SP2 primer and nested alpha and beta constant region primers amplified ligated cDNA in four rounds. TCRdb re-derived calls from the 5' RACE reads in MiXCR, one entry per CDR3 protein. The sample has tens of thousands of distinct CDR3 sequences, around 8% seen once. The sample comes from a study of naive and memory T cell subsets. A UMI-containing oligonucleotide was joined by 3' ligation to the TCR cDNA template. From germline, CDR1 is MNHNY and CDR2 SVGAGI (reference sequence). The CDR3 has 13 amino acids. The V gene lost 5 bases and the J gene lost 1 base, with 6 bases spanning the gap.

The clonotype was recovered from a female donor in good health. V usage is TRBV6-6 and J usage is TRBJ1-5; D is uncertain. The CDR3 DNA sequence: TGTGCCAGCAGTGAAAGCAGCAATCAGCCCCAGCATTTT. It yields the protein CASSESSNQPQHF.